The 14 T cell receptor beta chains presented below share a single source sample, sequenced in a study of CXCR3-negative and CXCR3-positive naive CD8 T cells. UMI-labeled TRB cDNA libraries were prepared by 5' RACE. TCRdb re-analyzed the 5' RACE reads; it lists each CDR3 protein once, without DNA. The sample totals 69,000 or so distinct CDR3 sequences. What was sequenced was naive CXCR3- CD8+ T cells from blood. Subset in this sample: CD45RO-CCR7+CD27+CD95- naive CD8+ T cells lacking CXCR3 (TNR3-). Every receptor here comes from a human donor in good health. Some clones in this sample may be carry-over from other donors' samples.

This chain connects TRBV28 to TRBJ2-2; absent DNA, TCRdb's TRBD1 call cannot be checked. The germline V gene encodes CDR1 MDHEN and CDR2 SYDVKM. The CDR3 extends over 19 amino acids. The CDR3 protein is CASSFTVTGNVLDTGELFF.

The chain links TRBV24-1 to TRBJ2-2; TCRdb calls TRBD2, which cannot be checked without DNA. Looked up from germline, CDR1 is KGHDR and CDR2 is SFDVKD. The CDR3 has 13 residues. The CDR3 reads CATSDLAAGELFF.

The chain is built from TRBV6-5 and TRBJ2-1. Per the germline V gene, CDR1 is MNHEY and CDR2 is SVGAGI. CDR3 size: 16 residues. CDR3 in amino acids: CASSYVIIPSYNEQFF.

The CDR3 sequence: CASSRAGNYGYTF. The J gene is TRBJ1-2, the V gene TRBV12-3 or TRBV12-4. This CDR3 contains 13 residues.

The CDR3: CASSERQGARANVLTF. The chain employs TRBV28 and TRBJ2-6; there is no DNA to check the TCRdb D call of TRBD1. The CDR3 length is 16 residues. The germline CDR1 and CDR2 sequences are MDHEN and SYDVKM. Supplemented by reference TRBV28 and TRBJ2-6, the full variable domain reads DVKVTQSSRYLVKRTGEKVFLECVQDMDHENMFWYRQDPGLGLRLIYFSYDVKMKEKGDIPEGYSVSREKKERFSLILESASTNQTSMYLCASSERQGARANVLTFGAGSRLTVL.

The chain combines TRBV27 with TRBJ2-1; the D gene TCRdb calls, TRBD2, cannot be checked with no DNA. CDR1 and CDR2 from the germline V gene are MNHEY and SMNVEV (reference sequence). The CDR3 spans 16 residues. The CDR3 protein is CASSSDSGFSYNEQFF.

This chain links TRBV29-1 with TRBJ2-7; TCRdb names TRBD1, which stays unverified in the absence of DNA. The germline gives CDR1 SQVTM, CDR2 ANQGSEA. The CDR3 covers 13 residues. CDR3 residues: CSVEGGWTYEQYF.

The V and J genes are TRBV28 and TRBJ2-3; TCRdb's D call of TRBD2 is untestable without DNA. The CDR3 is 14 amino acids. Germline V gene data show CDR1 as MDHEN and CDR2 as SYDVKM. The CDR3 loop is CASSPGLFTDTQYF.

CDR3 in amino acids: CASSSFYSGIGTNEQFF. The chain links TRBV11-2 to TRBJ2-1; the D call of TRBD1 rests on TCRdb alone, since no DNA is present to check it. This CDR3 is 17 amino acids long. The germline V gene encodes CDR1 SGHAT and CDR2 FQNNGV.

V gene TRBV5-4 combines with J gene TRBJ2-7; TCRdb's assignment of TRBD1 cannot be checked, as there is no DNA. There are 13 residues in the CDR3. Germline CDR1 reads SGHNT; CDR2 reads YYREEE (reference sequence). The CDR3 reads CASGEGATREQYF.

The V call is TRBV29-1, the J call TRBJ2-1; there is no DNA to check the TCRdb D call of TRBD2. The germline V gene encodes CDR1 SQVTM and CDR2 ANQGSEA. The CDR3 is 14 amino acids. CDR3 residues: CSVTSGFSYNEQFF.

This sequence joins TRBV12-5 and TRBJ2-6; TCRdb gives TRBD1 as the D gene, but with no DNA this cannot be confirmed. This CDR3 region has 20 residues. Per the germline V gene, CDR1 is LGHNT and CDR2 is FRNRAP. CDR3 sequence: CASAFGPRTGKFPGANVLTF.

J is TRBJ1-4 and V is TRBV6-6; as DNA is missing, the TRBD1 call by TCRdb cannot be tested. The CDR3 contains 12 residues. Germline CDR1 reads MNHNY; CDR2 reads SVGAGI (reference sequence). The CDR3 sequence is CASSWDTEKLFF.

This chain links TRBV6-2 or TRBV6-3 with TRBJ2-3; no DNA is available, so the TRBD1 call from TCRdb remains unchecked. There are 15 residues in the CDR3. Germline CDR1 reads MNHEY; CDR2 reads SVGEGT. This CDR3 is CASTHLGAPADTQYF.